This TCR beta chain was sequenced for a study of T cell changes during pregnancy in multiple sclerosis (dated by TCRdb to about 2019). With respect to the entire study: The study examined how the T cell repertoire changed over the course of pregnancy in women with multiple sclerosis.

A note on this clone: No antigen is known for it. No much larger clone exists at a distance of one base, and base qualities are not known.

Libraries were constructed by the immunoSEQ multiplex PCR assay. TCRdb took over this immuneACCESS table, retaining in-frame rearrangements with V and J assigned. Such tables are incomplete; in checked studies, under half of the missing clones stem from an unresolved V gene, and the remainder is unexplained. Counted in this sample were approximately 74,000 clones; roughly 92% of them appeared once. Jointly, the top ten make up about 2.5% of the sample. The source is a female donor with multiple sclerosis, enrolled in a pregnancy study. This specimen was peripheral blood, taken before pregnancy.

The base sequence is TGTGCCAGCAGCCAAGATCCACCAGGGAATATGTTGGAGACCCAGTACTTC. Translation gives CASSQDPPGNMLETQYF. The rearrangement combines TRBV4-2 with TRBJ2-5; D gene: possibly TRBD1, on 5 matching bases. CDR1 LGHNA and CDR2 YNFKEQ were looked up in the germline V gene. The CDR3 runs 17 amino acids, cysteine and phenylalanine included. Solely the CDR3 DNA is kept, with 51 bases framed from the first base. The junction carries 19 bases between V and J, which are trimmed by 0 bases and 5 bases respectively.